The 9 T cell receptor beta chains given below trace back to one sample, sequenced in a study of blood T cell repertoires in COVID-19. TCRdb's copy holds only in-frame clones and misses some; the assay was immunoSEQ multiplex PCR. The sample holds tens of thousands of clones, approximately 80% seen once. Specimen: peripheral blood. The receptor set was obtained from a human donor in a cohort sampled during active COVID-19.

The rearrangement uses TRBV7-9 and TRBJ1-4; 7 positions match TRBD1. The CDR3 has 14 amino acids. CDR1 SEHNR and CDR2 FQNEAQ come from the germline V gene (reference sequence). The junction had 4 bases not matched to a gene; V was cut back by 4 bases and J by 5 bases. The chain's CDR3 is CASSSGQPNEKLFF. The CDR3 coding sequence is TGTGCCAGCAGCTCGGGACAGCCCAATGAAAAACTGTTTTTT.

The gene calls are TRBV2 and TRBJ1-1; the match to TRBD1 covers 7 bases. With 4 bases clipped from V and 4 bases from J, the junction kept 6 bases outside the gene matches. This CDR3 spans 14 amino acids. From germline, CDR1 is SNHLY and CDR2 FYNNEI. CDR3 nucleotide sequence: TGTGCCAGCAGTGCACAGGGGACGGGCACTGAAGCTTTCTTT. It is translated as CASSAQGTGTEAFF.

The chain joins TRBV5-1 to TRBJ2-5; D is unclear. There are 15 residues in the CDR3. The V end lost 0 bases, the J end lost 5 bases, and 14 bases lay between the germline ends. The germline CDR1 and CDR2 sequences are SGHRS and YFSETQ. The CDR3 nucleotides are TGCGCCAGCAGCTTGGTAACTGGGTACGGGGAGACCCAGTACTTC. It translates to CASSLVTGYGETQYF.

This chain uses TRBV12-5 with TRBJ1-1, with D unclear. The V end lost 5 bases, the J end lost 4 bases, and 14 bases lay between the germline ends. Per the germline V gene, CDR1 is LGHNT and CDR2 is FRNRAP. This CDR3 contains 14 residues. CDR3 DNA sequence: TGTGCTAGTGGTGGTGAAGGTGGGAGCACTGAAGCTTTCTTT. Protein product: CASGGEGGSTEAFF.

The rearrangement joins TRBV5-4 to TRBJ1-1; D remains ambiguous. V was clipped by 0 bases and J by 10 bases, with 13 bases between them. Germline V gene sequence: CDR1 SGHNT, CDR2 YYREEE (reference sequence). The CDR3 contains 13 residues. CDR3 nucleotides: TGTGCCAGCAGCTTGGGTACCAGTGGAGCAGCTTTCTTT. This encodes CASSLGTSGAAFF.

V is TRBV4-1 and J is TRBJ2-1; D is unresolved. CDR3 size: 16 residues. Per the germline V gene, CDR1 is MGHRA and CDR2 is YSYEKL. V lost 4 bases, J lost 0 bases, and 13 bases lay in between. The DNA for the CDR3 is TGCGCCAGCAGCCCCATTGAGTCTCTCTCCTACAATGAGCAGTTCTTC. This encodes CASSPIESLSYNEQFF.

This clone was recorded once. CDR3 nucleotide sequence: TGTGCCACCAGTGATCCTGTCCTTAGAGAGACCCAGTACTTC. Amino acid sequence: CATSDPVLRETQYF. The chain uses TRBV24-1 and TRBJ2-5; D gene uncertain. Germline CDR1 is KGHDR and CDR2 is SFDVKD. Trimming removed 3 bases from V and 4 bases from J, with 11 bases in between. The CDR3 is 14 amino acids.

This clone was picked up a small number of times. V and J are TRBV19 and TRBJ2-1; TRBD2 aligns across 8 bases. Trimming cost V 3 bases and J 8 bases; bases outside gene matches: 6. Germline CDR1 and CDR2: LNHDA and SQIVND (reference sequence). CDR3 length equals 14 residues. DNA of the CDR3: TGTGCCAGTAGTATGCGCCAACTAGCGGATGAGCAGTTCTTC. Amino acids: CASSMRQLADEQFF. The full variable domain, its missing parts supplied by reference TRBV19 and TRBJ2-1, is DGGITQSPKYLFRKEGQNVTLSCEQNLNHDAMYWYRQDPGQGLRLIYYSQIVNDFQKGDIAEGYSVSREKKESFPLTVTSAQKNPTAFYLCASSMRQLADEQFFGPGTRLTVL.

DNA for the CDR3: TGTGCCAGCAGTGACCCCTCGGGACAGGGCTACAATGAGCAGTTCTTC. The encoded protein is CASSDPSGQGYNEQFF. The J gene is TRBJ2-1, the V gene TRBV6-1; TRBD1 matches at 9 bases. Germline V gives CDR1 MNHNS, CDR2 SASEGT. The CDR3 has 16 residues. The ends lost 3 bases at V and 3 bases at J; junction bases unmatched: 6.